The next 29 T cell receptor beta chains were all read from a single sample in a study of blood T cell repertoires in COVID-19. TCRdb's table, derived via immunoSEQ multiplex PCR, lists solely in-frame clones and lacks some. Seen here are around 130,000 clones, roughly 90% observed once, and the top ten hold about 17%. The sample comprised peripheral blood. The receptors come from a man aged 45-65 years with active or convalescent COVID-19.

The J gene is TRBJ2-1, the V gene TRBV3-1 (or the pseudogene TRBV3-2), with a tentative D call TRBD2 (6 bases). V lost 2 bases, J lost 0 bases, and 17 bases lay in between. CDR1 LGHDT and CDR2 YNNKEL come from the germline V gene (reference sequence). The CDR3 runs 18 residues. The CDR3 loop reads CASSQKAGTGSSYNEQFF. The CDR3 bases are TGTGCCAGCAGCCAAAAAGCCGGGACTGGGAGCTCCTACAATGAGCAGTTCTTC.

CDR3 protein: CASSPRHLLAGGSPFGELFF. DNA for the CDR3: TGTGCCAGCTCACCCAGGCACCTGTTAGCGGGAGGAAGCCCCTTCGGGGAGCTGTTTTTT. The V call is TRBV18, the J call TRBJ2-2, with 10 bases identical to TRBD2. This CDR3 has 20 amino acids. V trimming: 3 bases; J trimming: 7 bases; junction bases outside the gene matches: 20. The germline gives CDR1 KGHSH, CDR2 LQKENI.

This clone was seen just once. The chain links TRBV6-5 to TRBJ2-7; 12 bases are a match to TRBD1. The CDR3 covers 15 residues. With 8 bases clipped from V and 7 bases from J, the junction kept 12 bases outside the gene matches. Germline values: CDR1 MNHEY, CDR2 SVGAGI. CDR3: CASEVHGTGGGEQYF. In DNA form, the CDR3 reads TGTGCCAGCGAAGTCCATGGGACAGGGGGCGGAGAGCAGTACTTC.

This clone was observed once. J is TRBJ2-1 and V is TRBV6-5, with a tentative D call TRBD1 (6 bases). Germline CDR1 reads MNHEY; CDR2 reads SVGAGI. This CDR3 region has 16 residues. V gave up 3 bases and J gave up 7 bases, with 19 bases separating them. CDR3 DNA sequence: TGTGCCAGCAGTTATCAGGGTATGGGGGCCAGGAATGAGCAGTTCTTC. This encodes CASSYQGMGARNEQFF.

The CDR3 spells CASSQDGASFNEQFF. The CDR3 DNA sequence: TGCGCCAGCAGCCAAGATGGAGCTAGCTTCAATGAGCAGTTCTTC. The chain recombines TRBV4-1 with TRBJ2-1, with D possibly matching TRBD2 (5 bases). Trimming stripped 0 bases from V and 6 bases from J, with 12 bases between. The CDR3 consists of 15 residues. The V gene's germline CDR1 is MGHRA and CDR2 YSYEKL.

This clone occurred a few times. The V and J genes are TRBV5-1 and TRBJ1-6, with unresolved D. The CDR3 has 13 amino acids. The V end was cut by 4 bases, the J end by 9 bases, with 11 bases between. Germline CDR1 SGHRS, CDR2 YFSETQ. Here the CDR3 reads CASSVESLSPLHF. The CDR3 DNA reads TGCGCCAGCAGCGTGGAATCCCTTTCACCCCTCCACTTT.

The chain uses TRBV28 and TRBJ2-3, with TRBD2 as a possible D gene (6 bases). CDR3 length equals 14 residues. The V gene's germline CDR1 is MDHEN and CDR2 SYDVKM. Trimming cost V 6 bases and J 1 base, with 11 bases left between them. The CDR3 region is CASRPASGTDTQYF. In DNA, the CDR3 is TGTGCCAGCAGGCCGGCTAGCGGCACAGATACGCAGTATTTT.

The chain recombines TRBV4-3 with TRBJ2-2; 7 bases line up with TRBD1. Germline values: CDR1 LGHNA, CDR2 YSLEER. Losses at the gene ends were 0 bases for V and 5 bases for J; bases not matched to a gene: 0. The CDR3 runs to 14 residues. CDR3 residues: CASSQEQGTGELFF. The CDR3, as DNA: TGCGCCAGCAGCCAAGAACAGGGGACCGGGGAGCTGTTTTTT.

This chain joins TRBV6-1 and TRBJ1-5, with TRBD1 matching over 7 bases. CDR3 size: 16 residues. Germline lookup yields CDR1 MNHNS and CDR2 SASEGT. After removal of 2 bases from V and 4 bases from J, the junction contained 8 bases not matched to a gene. This CDR3 reads CASSELRGLINQPQHF. CDR3 nucleotide sequence: TGTGCCAGCAGTGAATTGAGGGGGCTAATAAATCAGCCCCAGCATTTT.

The chain uses TRBV6-4 and TRBJ2-3, with 16 positions matching TRBD2. CDR1 is MRHNA and CDR2 is SNTAGT in the germline V gene. The CDR3 covers 19 residues. Trimming at V came to 6 bases and at J to 0 bases, leaving 9 bases not matched to a gene. The CDR3 here is CASSPPGLAGGTSTDTQYF. CDR3 DNA sequence: TGTGCCAGCAGCCCCCCGGGACTAGCGGGGGGGACTAGCACAGATACGCAGTATTTT.

This chain connects TRBV6-1 to TRBJ1-2; no reliable D call. V was trimmed by 1 base and J by 4 bases, leaving 7 bases between them. Germline V CDR1 and CDR2: MNHNS, SASEGT. This CDR3 comprises 13 residues. In nucleotides, the CDR3 is TGTGCCAGCAGTGAAGATCGGAGCTATGGCTACACCTTC. This encodes CASSEDRSYGYTF.

The CDR3 region has the DNA TGTGCCAGCAGTCGAGGGACAGAAGCCTTTACCTACGAGCAGTACTTC. Protein product: CASSRGTEAFTYEQYF. This chain links TRBV6-6 with TRBJ2-7; 7 positions agree with TRBD1. V dropped 5 bases and J dropped 2; count of bases not matched to a gene: 12. The CDR3 extends over 16 amino acids. CDR1 is MNHNY, CDR2 SVGAGI, per germline (reference sequence).

V usage is TRBV4-3 and J usage is TRBJ2-2, with a possible D match to TRBD2 (5 bases). The germline V gene has CDR1 LGHNA and CDR2 YSLEER. V lost 4 bases, J lost 2 bases, and 8 bases lay in between. The CDR3 covers 14 residues. Written as DNA, the CDR3 is TGCGCCAGCAGCCTGAGGGTCAACACCGGGGAGCTGTTTTTT. The encoded protein is CASSLRVNTGELFF.

The chain is built from TRBV18 and TRBJ1-2; 10 bases line up with TRBD1. The CDR3 covers 16 residues. The J segment lost 8 bases and the V segment lost 2 bases, leaving 11 bases of the junction unmatched. Germline values: CDR1 KGHSH, CDR2 LQKENI. The chain's CDR3 is CASSPDILDRGRGYTF. The CDR3 bases are TGTGCCAGCTCACCAGATATTCTGGACAGGGGGAGAGGCTACACCTTC.

The chain links TRBV5-1 to TRBJ1-4, with a weak D call TRBD1 (5 bases). V was cut by 4 bases and J by 5 bases, with 12 bases left in between. The germline V gene encodes CDR1 SGHRS and CDR2 YFSETQ. This CDR3 region has 14 residues. In nucleotides, the CDR3 is TGCGCCAGCAGCCTCGACAGTCGCAATGAAAAACTGTTTTTT. Amino acid sequence: CASSLDSRNEKLFF.

The chain carries TRBV27 and TRBJ1-5; 10 nucleotides line up with TRBD1. The J segment lost 2 bases and the V segment lost 6 bases, leaving 7 bases of the junction unmatched. The CDR3 has 16 residues. In germline, CDR1 is MNHEY, CDR2 SMNVEV (reference sequence). CDR3 in amino acids: CASRSGQGKGNQPQHF. The CDR3 DNA is TGTGCCAGCAGGTCGGGACAGGGGAAAGGCAATCAGCCCCAGCATTTT.

This clone was seen a single time. The genes are TRBV19 and TRBJ1-4, with TRBD1 identical over 9 bases. The CDR3 contains 14 residues. With 9 bases clipped from V and 6 bases from J, the junction kept 8 bases outside the gene matches. Germline CDR1 and CDR2: LNHDA and SQIVND (reference sequence). The DNA for the CDR3 is TGTGCCAGCAGCCGGGACAGGGAAGATGAAAAACTGTTTTTT. Its translation: CASSRDREDEKLFF. The whole variable domain, filled in from reference TRBV19 and TRBJ1-4, reads DGGITQSPKYLFRKEGQNVTLSCEQNLNHDAMYWYRQDPGQGLRLIYYSQIVNDFQKGDIAEGYSVSREKKESFPLTVTSAQKNPTAFYLCASSRDREDEKLFFGSGTQLSVL.

The chain employs TRBV24-1 and TRBJ1-2; D possibly corresponds to TRBD1 (6 bases). Germline V gene sequence: CDR1 KGHDR, CDR2 SFDVKD. The CDR3 is 12 residues long. V lost 2 bases and J lost 8, with 8 bases in between. The CDR3, as DNA: TGTGCCACCAGTGATTCGGACAGAGGCTACACCTTC. Translation gives CATSDSDRGYTF.

The chain links TRBV5-4 to TRBJ2-7; 9 positions agree with TRBD1. The trim removed 3 bases at V and 0 bases at J, leaving 4 bases unmatched. The germline V gene has CDR1 SGHNT and CDR2 YYREEE (reference sequence). The CDR3 covers 15 residues. The CDR3 sequence is CASSSRQGDSYEQYF. CDR3 in DNA: TGTGCCAGCAGCTCCCGACAGGGGGACTCCTACGAGCAGTACTTC. The full variable domain, completed using reference TRBV5-4 and TRBJ2-7, is ETGVTQSPTHLIKTRGQQVTLRCSSQSGHNTVSWYQQALGQGPQFIFQYYREEENGRGNFPPRFSGLQFPNYSSELNVNALELDDSALYLCASSSRQGDSYEQYFGPGTRLTVT.

V gene TRBV28 combines with J gene TRBJ2-7; TRBD2 aligns across 8 bases. The CDR3 runs to 16 residues. Losses at the gene ends were 4 bases for V and 1 base for J; bases not matched to a gene: 9. CDR1 MDHEN and CDR2 SYDVKM come from the germline V gene. The CDR3 protein is CASSSQSGSGSYEQYF. CDR3 coding DNA: TGTGCCAGCAGTTCCCAAAGCGGGAGCGGGTCCTACGAGCAGTACTTC.

V is TRBV14 and J is TRBJ2-7; 7 nucleotides align to TRBD2. V shed 1 base and J 0 bases; nucleotides not matched to a gene: 9. The CDR3 sequence is 17 residues long. Germline values: CDR1 SGHDN, CDR2 FVKESK. CDR3 in DNA: TGTGCCAGCAGCCAAGTTCGGAAGCGGGACCTCTCCTACGAGCAGTACTTC. This translates into CASSQVRKRDLSYEQYF.

This clone was seen once. The rearrangement links TRBV27 to TRBJ1-1, with D unclear. V lost 7 bases, J lost 0 bases, and 9 bases lay in between. Germline V gene sequence: CDR1 MNHEY, CDR2 SMNVEV (reference sequence). The CDR3 runs to 13 residues. The DNA for the CDR3 is TGTGCCAGCAAGGTAACTATGAACACTGAAGCTTTCTTT. Translated: CASKVTMNTEAFF.

This chain joins TRBV5-1 and TRBJ2-1, with 8 bases identical to TRBD2. CDR1 is SGHRS, CDR2 YFSETQ, per germline. There are 15 residues in the CDR3. V lost 0 bases, J lost 6 bases, and 5 bases stayed unmatched. The CDR3: CASSLGLAGLNEQFF. For the CDR3, the DNA is TGCGCCAGCAGCTTGGGGCTAGCGGGCCTCAATGAGCAGTTCTTC.

This chain links TRBV6-1 with TRBJ1-2, with TRBD1 matching 7 bases. Germline lookup yields CDR1 MNHNS and CDR2 SASEGT. CDR3 length: 14 residues. Germline trimming cut 1 base from V and 8 bases from J; bases unmatched to any gene: 7. CDR3: CASSEGRGFGGYTF. CDR3 DNA: TGTGCCAGCAGTGAAGGCAGGGGGTTTGGAGGCTACACCTTC.

The chain carries TRBV29-1 and TRBJ1-5; TRBD1 agrees at 7 bases. Germline-derived CDR1 and CDR2 are SQVTM and ANQGSEA. Trimming took 3 bases from V and 7 from J; bases not matched to a gene: 6. This CDR3 is 13 amino acids long. The CDR3, as DNA: TGCAGCGTTGAGACAGGGTGGGGACAGCCCCAGCATTTT. Encoded protein: CSVETGWGQPQHF. Based on the CDR3 plus reference TRBV29-1 and TRBJ1-5, the full variable domain is SAVISQKPSRDICQRGTSLTIQCQVDSQVTMMFWYRQQPGQSLTLIATANQGSEATYESGFVIDKFPISRPNLTFSTLTVSNMSPEDSSIYLCSVETGWGQPQHFGDGTRLSIL.

This clone has a single count. The V call is TRBV5-1, the J call TRBJ2-3, with TRBD2 matching 10 bases. The CDR3 has 16 amino acids. Germline-derived CDR1 and CDR2 are SGHRS and YFSETQ. J gave up 1 base and V 2 bases, and 4 bases lay outside the gene matches. The CDR3 coding sequence is TGCGCCAGCAGCTTAAGAGCGGGAGGGGGCACAGATACGCAGTATTTT. Protein: CASSLRAGGGTDTQYF.

The chain links TRBV28 to TRBJ2-7; D uncertain. The CDR3 runs to 15 residues. V was trimmed by 1 base and J by 8 bases, leaving 18 bases between them. Germline CDR1 is MDHEN and CDR2 is SYDVKM. CDR3 nucleotides: TGTGCCAGCAGTTTATCCTACAGATTGACCCCGAAGCAGTACTTC. This codes for CASSLSYRLTPKQYF.

The V gene is TRBV11-2, the J gene TRBJ2-5; 12 positions agree with TRBD2. J lost 6 bases, V lost 4 bases, and 12 bases had no gene match. CDR1 and CDR2 (germline): SGHAT, FQNNGV. There are 17 residues in the CDR3. The CDR3 protein is CASSSTLTSGRWQTQYF. The CDR3 DNA reads as TGTGCCAGCAGCTCCACTTTGACTAGCGGGAGATGGCAGACCCAGTACTTC.

The J gene is TRBJ2-7, the V gene TRBV18, with 9 bases identical to TRBD1. The CDR3 loop spans 14 amino acids. CDR1 is KGHSH and CDR2 is LQKENI in the germline V gene. The ends lost 3 bases at V and 10 bases at J; junction bases unmatched: 10. As DNA, the CDR3 is TGTGCCAGCTCACCTCTCGACAGGGGGGTGACTCAGTACTTC. Translated, it gives CASSPLDRGVTQYF.